This passage covers 29 T cell receptor beta chains from one sample sequenced in a study of CD8 T cells in ankylosing spondylitis. TCRdb used MiXCR to reprocess the 5' RACE reads, holding one entry per CDR3 protein. The sample carries approximately 250,000 distinct CDR3 sequences, about 10% recorded once. Material for sequencing was blood, either unsorted or a sorted T cell fraction (not recorded which). The source is a male donor with ankylosing spondylitis or in good health (not recorded which).

This clonotype was observed many times. The chain carries TRBV7-2 and TRBJ2-7; D call uncertain. V was clipped by 3 bases and J by 3 bases, with 3 bases between them. Per the germline V gene, CDR1 is SGHTA and CDR2 is FQGNSA. This CDR3 is 11 amino acids long. In DNA, the CDR3 is TGTGCCAGCAGCTTGATCTACGAGCAGTACTTC. Encoded protein: CASSLIYEQYF.

This clonotype was counted many times. The V call is TRBV12-3 or TRBV12-4, the J call TRBJ2-3; maybe TRBD1 (5 bases). The germline V and J ends were trimmed by 3 bases and 2 bases, with 9 bases remaining between them. The CDR3 has 14 residues. CDR3: CASSLGQTTDTQYF. CDR3 nucleotide sequence: TGTGCCAGCAGTTTGGGGCAGACCACAGATACGCAGTATTTT.

This sequence joins TRBV27 and TRBJ1-6; 7 bases are shared with TRBD1. The length of the CDR3 is 18 residues. The germline gives CDR1 MNHEY, CDR2 SMNVEV (reference sequence). The junction had 11 bases not matched to a gene; V was cut back by 6 bases and J by 0 bases. The CDR3 region has the DNA TGTGCCAGCAGCCCACCCCGACAGGGCAGCTCCTATAATTCACCCCTCCACTTT. Protein: CASSPPRQGSSYNSPLHF.

This clonotype was seen ten or more times. V and J are TRBV20-1 and TRBJ2-5; D is perhaps TRBD1 or TRBD2 (5 bases each). This CDR3 spans 12 amino acids. From germline, CDR1 is DFQATT and CDR2 SNEGSKA (reference sequence). V shed 4 bases and J shed 3 bases, with 9 bases lying between them. The CDR3 region is CSATRDEETQYF. Here the CDR3 DNA reads TGCAGTGCTACCCGGGACGAAGAGACCCAGTACTTC.

The chain carries TRBV7-9 and TRBJ1-2; D not resolved. Trimming removed 7 bases from V and 5 bases from J, with 14 bases in between. The CDR3 has 13 amino acids. Germline V gene data show CDR1 as SEHNR and CDR2 as FQNEAQ (reference sequence). DNA for the CDR3: TGTGCCAGCAACGAGGACGCGGAATATGGCTACACCTTC. It translates to CASNEDAEYGYTF.

The V gene is TRBV6-1, the J gene TRBJ2-1; 9 bases match TRBD1. The V gene end was trimmed by 5 bases and the J gene end by 5 bases; junction bases not matched to a gene: 7. The CDR3 covers 15 residues. Germline V lookup: CDR1 MNHNS, CDR2 SASEGT. CDR3 DNA: TGTGCCAGCAGTCGCCTTGGGACAGGGCACAATGAGCAGTTCTTC. Translation gives CASSRLGTGHNEQFF.

This clonotype was seen ten or more times. The V and J genes are TRBV5-5 and TRBJ1-1, with a weak D call TRBD1 (6 bases). Germline CDR1 and CDR2: SGHKS and YYEKEE (reference sequence). This CDR3 region has 11 residues. Trimming removed 1 base at V and 11 bases at J, with 9 bases between. CDR3 amino acids: CASSLNREAFF. CDR3 coding DNA: TGTGCCAGCAGCTTGAACAGGGAGGCTTTCTTT.

In this sample, this clonotype turned up many times. This chain links TRBV29-1 with TRBJ1-2; D remains ambiguous. The CDR3 runs to 12 residues. V lost 2 bases, J lost 2 bases, and 6 bases lay in between. Germline-derived CDR1 and CDR2 are SQVTM and ANQGSEA. DNA of the CDR3: TGCAGCGTTGAAATCGGGAACTATGGCTACACCTTC. This translates into CSVEIGNYGYTF.

At least ten counts were recorded for this clonotype. J is TRBJ2-3 and V is TRBV3-1; 12 positions agree with TRBD2. V was pared by 6 bases and J by 5 bases, with 6 bases of the junction left unmatched. CDR1 and CDR2 (germline): LGHDT, YNNKEL (reference sequence). There are 15 residues in the CDR3. The CDR3 bases are TGTGCCAGCAGTCTAGCGGGGGGGCAGGGAGATACGCAGTATTTT. This sequence encodes CASSLAGGQGDTQYF.

This sequence joins TRBV6-1 and TRBJ2-4; D may be TRBD1 (5 bases). Trimming cost V 4 bases and J 0 bases, with 10 bases left between them. This CDR3 is 15 amino acids long. The germline CDR1 and CDR2 sequences are MNHNS and SASEGT. DNA of the CDR3: TGTGCCAGCAGTGTGACAGCCTTAGCCAAAAACATTCAGTACTTC. This translates into CASSVTALAKNIQYF.

This clonotype turned up a few times. The chain couples TRBV30 to TRBJ1-1; D unresolved. This CDR3 region has 14 residues. V was shortened by 3 bases and J by 1 base, with 12 bases between the two germline ends. CDR1 GTSNPN and CDR2 SVGIG come from the germline V gene (reference sequence). In nucleotides, the CDR3 is TGTGCCTGGAGCTTGGTGGGGTCGAACACTGAAGCTTTCTTT. Translated: CAWSLVGSNTEAFF. Full variable domain (remainder filled in from reference TRBV30 and TRBJ1-1): SQTIHQWPATLVQPVGSPLSLECTVEGTSNPNLYWYRQAAGRGLQLLFYSVGIGQISSEVPQNLSASRPQDRQFILSSKKLLLSDSGFYLCAWSLVGSNTEAFFGQGTRLTVV.

The rearrangement uses TRBV5-1 and TRBJ2-2; 11 bases match TRBD1. Germline values: CDR1 SGHRS, CDR2 YFSETQ. V dropped 1 base and J dropped 4; count of bases not matched to a gene: 3. This CDR3 has 16 residues. This CDR3 reads CASSLTGTGGTGELFF. The CDR3 region has the DNA TGCGCCAGCAGCTTGACTGGGACAGGGGGCACCGGGGAGCTGTTTTTT.

This clonotype has a count of ten or more. V and J are TRBV20-1 and TRBJ1-5; the match to TRBD1 covers 9 bases. Per germline, CDR1 DFQATT and CDR2 SNEGSKA (reference sequence). With 3 bases clipped from V and 2 bases from J, the junction kept 5 bases outside the gene matches. This CDR3 region has 15 residues. The CDR3 here is CSARPTGGGNQPQHF. The CDR3 DNA reads as TGCAGTGCTAGGCCCACAGGGGGCGGCAATCAGCCCCAGCATTTT.

In its sample, this clonotype was seen many times. V usage is TRBV12-3 or TRBV12-4 and J usage is TRBJ2-3, with 9 bases matching TRBD2. CDR3 size: 15 residues. Trimming removed 8 bases from V and 4 bases from J; junction bases left unmatched: 10. CDR3 protein: CASDQRLAGPDTQYF. DNA for the CDR3: TGTGCCAGCGACCAGCGGCTAGCGGGACCAGATACGCAGTATTTT.

Regarding this clonotype: A much bigger clone sits one base away, suggesting this may be a read error. V gene TRBV6-5 combines with J gene TRBJ2-6, with 11 bases that match TRBD1. Germline V gene data show CDR1 as MNHEY and CDR2 as SVGAGI. Germline trimming cut 4 bases from V and 1 base from J; bases unmatched to any gene: 6. The CDR3 has 18 residues. The CDR3 DNA reads TGTGCCAGCAGTTGCTCGGGGGACAGGGGGTCTGGGGCCAACGTCCTGACTTTC. This translates into CASSCSGDRGSGANVLTF.

This clonotype was seen a handful of times. The chain couples TRBV6-1 to TRBJ1-4; 8 bases fit TRBD1. J was trimmed by 6 bases and V by 4 bases; bases with no gene match: 7. Per the germline V gene, CDR1 is MNHNS and CDR2 is SASEGT. The CDR3 is 15 amino acids. The CDR3 sequence is CASSGRTGPDEKLFF. In DNA, the CDR3 is TGTGCCAGCAGTGGGCGGACAGGGCCTGATGAAAAACTGTTTTTT.

This clonotype occurred many times. This chain uses TRBV6-1 with TRBJ2-3; 9 bases map to TRBD2. With V trimmed by 7 bases and J by 1 base, 0 bases remained unmatched. Germline assignment: CDR1 MNHNS and CDR2 SASEGT. This CDR3 is 13 amino acids long. The CDR3 region has the DNA TGTGCCAGCATAGCGGGAGGCACAGATACGCAGTATTTT. Translation: CASIAGGTDTQYF.

The count of this clonotype is one. One junction end disagrees with the germline gene, perhaps due to a read error. The chain uses TRBV5-8 and TRBJ2-1, with D perhaps assigned TRBD1 or TRBD2 (5 bases each). Germline V gene lookup returns CDR1 SGHTS and CDR2 YDEGEE. The CDR3 has 17 amino acids. The CDR3 loop is CPSCLAPGTAYPDEQFF. Here the CDR3 DNA reads TGTCCCAGCTGCTTGGCCCCCGGGACCGCCTATCCCGATGAGCAGTTCTTC.

Ten or more counts support this clonotype. The chain couples TRBV6-2 or TRBV6-3 to TRBJ2-1; 10 nucleotides match TRBD2. Trimming cost V 8 bases and J 2 bases; bases outside gene matches: 6. The length of the CDR3 is 15 residues. Germline V gene lookup returns CDR1 MNHEY and CDR2 SVGEGT. CDR3 in amino acids: CASGTSGGAYNEQFF. CDR3 DNA sequence: TGTGCCAGCGGGACGAGCGGGGGGGCCTACAATGAGCAGTTCTTC.

This clonotype was recorded many times. The chain is built from TRBV2 and TRBJ2-2; D unclear. The CDR3 loop spans 14 amino acids. V was cut by 2 bases and J by 4 bases, with 8 bases left in between. Germline values: CDR1 SNHLY, CDR2 FYNNEI. The CDR3 sequence: CASSESGVTGELFF. The CDR3, as DNA: TGTGCCAGCAGTGAATCTGGGGTCACCGGGGAGCTGTTTTTT.

About this clonotype: At one end the junction does not follow the germline gene, possibly because of a read error. The J gene is TRBJ2-3, the V gene TRBV7-7; possible D gene TRBD2, 5 bases. The CDR3 consists of 16 residues. Germline CDR1 SSHAT, CDR2 FNYEAQ (reference sequence). The CDR3 loop is CVSSLDGPAGTDTQYF. The CDR3 coding sequence is TGTGTCAGCAGCTTAGACGGCCCAGCGGGCACAGATACGCAGTATTTT.

In its sample, this clonotype was seen many times. V and J are TRBV20-1 and TRBJ2-2, with 10 bases lining up with TRBD2. V was clipped by 5 bases and J by 2 bases; unmatched bases: 5. The CDR3 totals 15 residues. Germline V lookup: CDR1 DFQATT, CDR2 SNEGSKA (reference sequence). The CDR3 DNA reads as TGCAGTGCTTATACTAGCGGGATAAACACCGGGGAGCTGTTTTTT. Its protein is CSAYTSGINTGELFF.

The sample holds many counts of this clonotype. This sequence joins TRBV24-1 and TRBJ2-2, with 7 nucleotides matching TRBD1. The germline V gene has CDR1 KGHDR and CDR2 SFDVKD. Trimming cost V 4 bases and J 1 base; bases outside gene matches: 8. The CDR3 loop spans 17 amino acids. Here the CDR3 DNA reads TGTGCCACCAGTGACTCGGGACAGCCCCAGAACACCGGGGAGCTGTTTTTT. Translated: CATSDSGQPQNTGELFF.

V usage is TRBV20-1 and J usage is TRBJ1-1; D call uncertain. Trimming removed 7 bases from V and 1 base from J, with 13 bases in between. The CDR3 runs 13 residues. Germline V lookup: CDR1 DFQATT, CDR2 SNEGSKA (reference sequence). DNA of the CDR3: TGCAGTGGGTTCAAAGCTAGGAACACTGAAGCTTTCTTT. Translation: CSGFKARNTEAFF.

Of note for this clonotype: One junction end disagrees with the germline gene, perhaps due to a read error. V is TRBV20-1 and J is TRBJ1-6, with D perhaps TRBD1 (5 bases). This CDR3 spans 15 amino acids. The germline V gene encodes CDR1 DFQATT and CDR2 SNEGSKA (reference sequence). The CDR3 nucleotides are TGCAGTGCTAGCCCCAACGGGGGTTATAATTCATCCCTCCACTTT. This encodes CSASPNGGYNSSLHF.

This clonotype was counted ten times or more. The chain carries TRBV6-5 and TRBJ1-1; D remains unclear. Germline CDR1 is MNHEY and CDR2 is SVGAGI. CDR3 length: 11 residues. V was shortened by 8 bases and J by 1 base, with 5 bases between the two germline ends. The CDR3 sequence is CASRENTEAFF. The CDR3 DNA is TGTGCCAGCCGAGAGAACACTGAAGCTTTCTTT.

Written as DNA, the CDR3 is TGTGCCAGCAGGCCGGGCGGTCCGAATGAAAAACTGTTTTTT. Protein: CASRPGGPNEKLFF. This chain links TRBV7-9 with TRBJ1-4; D unclear. Germline values: CDR1 SEHNR, CDR2 FQNEAQ (reference sequence). Between the trimmed V and J ends, which lost 6 bases and 5 bases, there was a span of 13 bases. This CDR3 comprises 14 residues.

This clonotype was seen many times. The V gene is TRBV3-1, the J gene TRBJ2-7, with a possible D match to TRBD1 (6 bases). The length of the CDR3 is 13 residues. Germline CDR1 is LGHDT and CDR2 is YNNKEL (reference sequence). V was cut by 3 bases and J by 6 bases, with 12 bases left in between. Here the CDR3 DNA reads TGTGCCAGCAGCCATGGGACATACTTCGAGCAGTACTTC. This sequence encodes CASSHGTYFEQYF.

The chain combines TRBV29-1 with TRBJ2-7; the D gene is possibly TRBD2 (6 bases). V was pared by 4 bases and J by 0 bases, with 13 bases between. In germline, CDR1 is SQVTM, CDR2 ANQGSEA. The CDR3 totals 14 residues. Here the CDR3 DNA reads TGCAGCGTTGCCCGGGACTCGAGCTCCTACGAGCAGTACTTC. Translated, it gives CSVARDSSSYEQYF.